The 18 T cell receptor beta chains given below trace back to one sample, sequenced in a study of blood T cell repertoires in COVID-19. Method: immunoSEQ multiplex PCR; TCRdb's copy keeps in-frame clones and lacks some. The sample consists of tens of thousands of clones, 70% to 90% of them appearing once. Source material: peripheral blood. All receptors derive from a man aged 65 to 79 with acute or convalescent COVID-19.

The chain joins TRBV2 to TRBJ1-6; D gene unclear. Germline V gene sequence: CDR1 SNHLY, CDR2 FYNNEI. This CDR3 has 15 amino acids. Trimming took off 5 bases at V and 0 bases at J, with 8 bases between the two ends. CDR3 sequence (DNA): TGTGCCAGCAGTCCAACCGGCTCCTATAATTCACCCCTCCACTTT. This codes for CASSPTGSYNSPLHF.

The genes are TRBV30 and TRBJ1-4; D remains unclear. CDR3 length: 12 amino acids. Per germline, CDR1 GTSNPN and CDR2 SVGIG (reference sequence). V was shortened by 1 base and J by 8 bases, with 8 bases between the two germline ends. In DNA form, the CDR3 reads TGTGCCTGGAGTGGTGGTGCGGAAAAACTGTTTTTT. Translating it yields CAWSGGAEKLFF.

The V and J genes are TRBV5-1 and TRBJ2-2, with 10 bases matching TRBD2. The junction had 7 bases not matched to a gene; V was cut back by 2 bases and J by 0 bases. CDR3 length: 18 residues. CDR1 SGHRS and CDR2 YFSETQ come from the germline V gene. CDR3 coding DNA: TGCGCCAGCAGCTTCTTAGCGGGGGGTATTGCGAACACCGGGGAGCTGTTTTTT. This sequence encodes CASSFLAGGIANTGELFF.

The table lists this clone with a few counts. The genes are TRBV20-1 and TRBJ1-2; D possibly corresponds to TRBD1 (6 bases). Germline CDR1 and CDR2: DFQATT and SNEGSKA (reference sequence). The CDR3 has 11 amino acids. The germline V and J ends were trimmed by 5 bases and 4 bases, with 8 bases remaining between them. CDR3 nucleotide sequence: TGCAGTGCTTCAGGGGCCTATGGCTACACCTTC. Amino acid sequence: CSASGAYGYTF.

This sequence joins TRBV10-3 and TRBJ1-2, with unresolved D. Trimming removed 7 bases from V and 4 bases from J, with 10 bases in between. The CDR3 is 12 amino acids. CDR1 ENHRY and CDR2 SYGVKD come from the germline V gene. The DNA of the CDR3 is TGTGCCATCATGGCAGGTTCCTATGGCTACACCTTC. This codes for CAIMAGSYGYTF.

J is TRBJ1-2 and V is TRBV29-1; D possibly corresponds to TRBD1 (5 bases). CDR1 is SQVTM, CDR2 ANQGSEA, per germline. The CDR3 loop spans 15 amino acids. The V end was cut by 1 base, the J end by 4 bases, with 16 bases between. The CDR3 protein is CSVEVHNTGTYGYTF. The CDR3 DNA reads TGCAGCGTTGAAGTGCACAACACAGGCACCTATGGCTACACCTTC.

The chain uses TRBV2 and TRBJ1-2, with D possibly TRBD1 on 6 matching bases. The CDR3 contains 15 residues. The V end was cut by 5 bases, the J end by 8 bases, with 21 bases between. Looked up from germline, CDR1 is SNHLY and CDR2 is FYNNEI. CDR3 nucleotide sequence: TGTGCCAGCAGTATGGGGGACAAACGACCTATGGGCTACACCTTC. This gives the protein CASSMGDKRPMGYTF. The full variable domain, its missing parts supplied by reference TRBV2 and TRBJ1-2, is EPEVTQTPSHQVTQMGQEVILRCVPISNHLYFYWYRQILGQKVEFLVSFYNNEISEKSEIFDDQFSVERPDGSNFTLKIRSTKLEDSAMYFCASSMGDKRPMGYTFGSGTRLTVV.

The rearrangement joins TRBV27 to TRBJ1-1; 7 bases map to TRBD1. The germline V gene has CDR1 MNHEY and CDR2 SMNVEV (reference sequence). The CDR3 runs to 13 residues. Trimming at V came to 11 bases and at J to 0 bases, leaving 6 bases not matched to a gene. The CDR3 loop is CAVGTALNTEAFF. The CDR3 DNA reads TGTGCCGTAGGGACAGCGCTGAACACTGAAGCTTTCTTT.

The chain carries TRBV15 and TRBJ1-1; D call uncertain. The CDR3 contains 16 residues. V lost 0 bases and J 3 bases, leaving 14 bases between the germline ends. Germline V gene sequence: CDR1 LNHNV, CDR2 YYDKDF (reference sequence). CDR3 amino acids: CATSRDREGVYTEAFF. CDR3 DNA: TGTGCCACCAGCAGAGATCGGGAGGGAGTGTACACTGAAGCTTTCTTT.

V usage is TRBV30 and J usage is TRBJ2-7, with TRBD2 as a possible D gene (6 bases). The germline gives CDR1 GTSNPN, CDR2 SVGIG (reference sequence). CDR3 length: 13 amino acids. V was shortened by 0 bases and J by 6 bases, with 12 bases between the two germline ends. In DNA form, the CDR3 reads TGTGCCTGGAGTGTACTGTGGAGGGGCGAGCAGTACTTC. As protein: CAWSVLWRGEQYF.

This clone was recorded a few times. The chain employs TRBV7-9 and TRBJ1-1, with 7 nucleotides matching TRBD1. The CDR3 extends over 15 amino acids. After removal of 1 base from V and 2 bases from J, the junction contained 4 bases not matched to a gene. Germline V gene data show CDR1 as SEHNR and CDR2 as FQNEAQ (reference sequence). The CDR3 loop is CASSLVTGENTEAFF. The CDR3 DNA sequence: TGTGCCAGCAGCTTAGTCACAGGGGAAAACACTGAAGCTTTCTTT.

In nucleotides, the CDR3 is TGCGCCAGCAGCTTTGAGGAGGGACTCCCCCAAGCTTTCTTT. Amino acids: CASSFEEGLPQAFF. This chain connects TRBV5-1 to TRBJ1-1, with D perhaps TRBD1 (5 bases). This CDR3 contains 14 residues. V was cut by 2 bases and J by 9 bases, with 17 bases left in between. Germline-derived CDR1 and CDR2 are SGHRS and YFSETQ. The entire variable domain, with the rest obtained from reference TRBV5-1 and TRBJ1-1, is as follows: KAGVTQTPRYLIKTRGQQVTLSCSPISGHRSVSWYQQTPGQGLQFLFEYFSETQRNKGNFPGRFSGRQFSNSRSEMNVSTLELGDSALYLCASSFEEGLPQAFFGQGTRLTVV.

CDR3 protein: CASSPTRLALSSYEQYF. CDR3 in DNA: TGTGCCAGCAGCCCTACCCGACTGGCGCTCAGCTCCTACGAGCAGTACTTC. The V and J genes are TRBV6-2 or TRBV6-3 and TRBJ2-7, with unresolved D. The CDR3 runs 17 residues. Per the germline V gene, CDR1 is MNHEY and CDR2 is SVGEGT. The germline V and J ends were trimmed by 6 bases and 0 bases, with 21 bases remaining between them.

The V and J genes are TRBV12-3 or TRBV12-4 and TRBJ1-1; 7 bases fit TRBD1. The J segment lost 11 bases and the V segment lost 6 bases, leaving 12 bases of the junction unmatched. The CDR3 totals 13 residues. The CDR3 coding sequence is TGTGCCAGCAGACTTCACCAGGGGGTGGGGGCTTTCTTT. Translated: CASRLHQGVGAFF.

The chain uses TRBV4-1 and TRBJ1-3, with a tentative D call TRBD1 (6 bases). Germline V gene data show CDR1 as MGHRA and CDR2 as YSYEKL. The CDR3 is made up of 17 amino acids. Trimming took 3 bases from V and 7 from J, leaving 22 bases between them. The CDR3 reads CASSQTRLQGEWNTIYF. CDR3 DNA: TGCGCCAGCAGCCAGACCCGGCTACAGGGTGAATGGAACACCATATATTTT.

V is TRBV30 and J is TRBJ2-7, with a weak D call TRBD1 (6 bases). The CDR3 loop spans 13 amino acids. The germline V gene has CDR1 GTSNPN and CDR2 SVGIG (reference sequence). V was shortened by 3 bases and J by 0 bases, with 9 bases between the two germline ends. The CDR3 DNA reads as TGTGCCTGGAGCGTGGACAGCTCCTACGAGCAGTACTTC. Protein sequence: CAWSVDSSYEQYF.

The V gene is TRBV18, the J gene TRBJ2-5, with D unresolved. The CDR3 loop spans 12 amino acids. V was cut by 4 bases and J by 1 base, with 4 bases left in between. Germline CDR1 and CDR2: KGHSH and LQKENI. CDR3 nucleotides: TGTGCCAGCTCACTCTCCCAAGAGACCCAGTACTTC. It encodes CASSLSQETQYF.

The chain links TRBV5-1 to TRBJ2-5; TRBD1 might be the D (5 bases). The CDR3 contains 15 residues. In germline, CDR1 is SGHRS, CDR2 YFSETQ. Trimming removed 0 bases at V and 3 bases at J, with 12 bases between. CDR3 sequence (DNA): TGCGCCAGCAGCTTGGCCCGCAGCAGGGAAGAGACCCAGTACTTC. As protein: CASSLARSREETQYF.